These 17 T cell receptor beta chains originate from one sample sequenced in a study of T cell responses to AZD1222 COVID-19 vaccine. Sequenced by immunoSEQ multiplex PCR; TCRdb stores in-frame clones only, minus some. The top ten hold 3.3% of the sample, which has approximately 140,000 clones, roughly 90% seen once. This specimen consisted of peripheral blood, obtained 28 days after the second AZD1222 dose. The receptor set was obtained from an adult who received the AZD1222 COVID-19 vaccine.

J is TRBJ1-3 and V is TRBV7-6; D gene unclear. The V end lost 3 bases, the J end lost 0 bases, and 9 bases lay between the germline ends. This CDR3 has 15 amino acids. Germline CDR1 SGHVS, CDR2 FNYEAQ. Written as DNA, the CDR3 is TGTGCCAGCAGCTTCAGTAAGGACTCTGGAAACACCATATATTTT. It yields the protein CASSFSKDSGNTIYF.

The genes are TRBV6-6 and TRBJ1-2; D is perhaps TRBD1 (6 bases). From germline, CDR1 is MNHNY and CDR2 SVGAGI (reference sequence). Trimming pared 5 bases from V and 5 bases from J, leaving 9 bases between. CDR3 length equals 12 residues. CDR3 nucleotides: TGTGCCAGCAGTACTCAGGGGTATGGCTACACCTTC. Its protein product is CASSTQGYGYTF.

V usage is TRBV5-1 and J usage is TRBJ2-1, with 7 bases identical to TRBD2. Germline V gene data show CDR1 as SGHRS and CDR2 as YFSETQ. This CDR3 is built from 14 residues. The J segment lost 6 bases and the V segment lost 2 bases, leaving 5 bases of the junction unmatched. The CDR3 coding sequence is TGCGCCAGCAGCTTAGGCGGGAGTAGCAATGAGCAGTTCTTC. As protein: CASSLGGSSNEQFF.

The chain couples TRBV24-1 to TRBJ1-5; 10 nucleotides agree with TRBD1. J lost 1 base, V lost 5 bases, and 7 bases had no gene match. CDR3 length equals 17 residues. In germline, CDR1 is KGHDR, CDR2 SFDVKD. The CDR3 DNA sequence: TGTGCCACCAGTGGGGGACAGGGGCTTTCGAGCAATCAGCCCCAGCATTTT. Protein: CATSGGQGLSSNQPQHF.

V usage is TRBV7-8 and J usage is TRBJ2-7; a possible D gene is TRBD2 (5 bases). Per the germline V gene, CDR1 is SGHVS and CDR2 is FQNEAQ. The CDR3 loop spans 14 amino acids. Trimming removed 6 bases at V and 4 bases at J, with 16 bases between. CDR3 amino acids: CASRTTVRTYEQYF. The CDR3 coding sequence is TGTGCCAGCAGGACGACTGTACGGACTTACGAGCAGTACTTC.

The rearrangement joins TRBV12-3 or TRBV12-4 to TRBJ2-7, with no clear D. This CDR3 region has 11 residues. The V end lost 5 bases, the J end lost 4 bases, and 6 bases lay between the germline ends. CDR3: CASSTPYEQYF. CDR3 DNA: TGTGCCAGCAGTACACCTTACGAGCAGTACTTC.

This clone was observed once. Distinct nucleotide sequences in the sample also encode this CDR3. The chain has TRBV5-1 and TRBJ2-7; 10 positions match TRBD2. With V trimmed by 5 bases and J by 0 bases, 5 bases remained unmatched. The CDR3 loop spans 15 amino acids. In germline, CDR1 is SGHRS, CDR2 YFSETQ. The CDR3 region is CASSWTSGSSYEQYF. CDR3 DNA: TGCGCCAGCAGTTGGACTAGCGGTTCCTCCTACGAGCAGTACTTC.

This clone was seen only a few times. The rearrangement joins TRBV27 to TRBJ1-4; 8 bases match TRBD1. The germline gives CDR1 MNHEY, CDR2 SMNVEV (reference sequence). The CDR3 runs to 14 residues. Trimming removed 6 bases from V and 7 bases from J; junction bases left unmatched: 7. The CDR3 DNA reads as TGTGCCAGCAGCCTACAGGGGGGGACTGAAAAACTGTTTTTT. This codes for CASSLQGGTEKLFF.

J is TRBJ2-1 and V is TRBV5-4; 10 nucleotides agree with TRBD1. CDR3 size: 14 residues. Unmatched junction bases numbered 3, after V lost 4 bases and J lost 5 bases. The germline gives CDR1 SGHNT, CDR2 YYREEE (reference sequence). CDR3 DNA sequence: TGTGCCAGCAGCCCTGACAGGGGGCACAATGAGCAGTTCTTC. Translating it yields CASSPDRGHNEQFF.

As to this clone: The same CDR3 can be traced to other DNA sequences in this sample. The gene calls are TRBV10-3 and TRBJ1-1; D is ambiguous. CDR3 length: 13 residues. The germline V gene has CDR1 ENHRY and CDR2 SYGVKD. The V end lost 4 bases, the J end lost 1 base, and 7 bases lay between the germline ends. CDR3 sequence reads: CAISGTGNTEAFF. CDR3 in DNA: TGTGCCATCAGTGGGACGGGGAACACTGAAGCTTTCTTT.

In its sample, this clone was seen once. As DNA, the CDR3 is TGTGCCAGCAGCTTAGATCTGTCTAGCTACAATGAGCAGTTCTTC. Its translation: CASSLDLSSYNEQFF. The chain uses TRBV11-3 and TRBJ2-1; no reliable D call. V shed 0 bases and J shed 3 bases, with 9 bases lying between them. Germline V gene data show CDR1 as SGHNT and CDR2 as YENEEA. The CDR3 has 15 residues.

This sequence joins TRBV18 and TRBJ1-5; a possible D gene is TRBD1 (5 bases). V was pared by 5 bases and J by 5 bases, with 16 bases between. The CDR3 runs to 15 residues. Germline loops: CDR1 KGHSH, CDR2 LQKENI. The CDR3 region is CASSSRDLGDQPQHF. The CDR3 DNA follows: TGTGCCAGCTCATCGCGGGATCTAGGGGATCAGCCCCAGCATTTT.

The rearrangement joins TRBV6-5 to TRBJ2-6, with D perhaps being TRBD1 or TRBD2 (7 bases each). V shed 2 bases and J shed 10 bases, with 15 bases lying between them. The CDR3 is 15 residues long. The germline gives CDR1 MNHEY, CDR2 SVGAGI. CDR3 protein: CASSYRGTAGNVLTF. The CDR3 DNA reads as TGTGCCAGCAGTTACCGCGGGACAGCGGGGAACGTCCTGACTTTC.

The V call is TRBV10-3, the J call TRBJ2-3; 11 bases are shared with TRBD1. CDR1 ENHRY and CDR2 SYGVKD come from the germline V gene. This CDR3 has 16 residues. J gave up 4 bases and V 3 bases, and 6 bases lay outside the gene matches. The CDR3 spells CAISDRDRGSSDTQYF. The CDR3 coding sequence is TGTGCCATCAGTGACAGGGACAGGGGGAGTTCAGATACGCAGTATTTT.

This rearrangement joins TRBV30 to TRBJ1-2; 10 bases fit TRBD1. V gave up 7 bases and J gave up 2 bases; unmatched junction bases: 4. Per the germline V gene, CDR1 is GTSNPN and CDR2 is SVGIG (reference sequence). This CDR3 spans 13 amino acids. CDR3 nucleotide sequence: TGTGCCTCCGACAGGGGGCGGAACTATGGCTACACCTTC. Translated: CASDRGRNYGYTF.

V usage is TRBV10-2 and J usage is TRBJ1-6; TRBD1 might be the D (6 bases). This CDR3 spans 17 amino acids. V lost 9 bases to trimming and J lost 0 bases, with 18 bases between them. Germline V gives CDR1 WSHSY, CDR2 SAAADI. The CDR3 DNA follows: TGCGCCAGTCAAAGGGACACAAGAATCTCCTATAATTCACCCCTCCACTTT. This translates into CASQRDTRISYNSPLHF.

This sequence joins TRBV7-2 and TRBJ2-7; TRBD2 aligns across 10 bases. CDR3 length equals 15 residues. Germline trimming cut 5 bases from V and 5 bases from J; bases unmatched to any gene: 9. CDR1 and CDR2 (germline): SGHTA, FQGNSA. The CDR3 DNA is TGTGCCAGCAGCACGCCGGGACTAGCGAGACACGAGCAGTACTTC. It codes for CASSTPGLARHEQYF.